What follows are 30 T cell receptor beta chains derived from one specimen sequenced in a study of OX40 agonist ivuxolimab in advanced cancers. TCRdb's table, derived via immunoSEQ multiplex PCR, lists solely in-frame clones and lacks some. The table has roughly 60,000 clones, over 75% seen once; the top ten hold about 2%. Material: CD4+ or CD8+ T cells sorted from blood, obtained in a trial of the OX40 agonist ivuxolimab. The receptors derive from an adult with an advanced solid tumor such as melanoma, head and neck, liver or kidney cancer.

The rearrangement joins TRBV11-1 to TRBJ2-5; unclear D gene. Germline CDR1 and CDR2: SGHAT and FQDESV (reference sequence). The CDR3 sequence is 13 residues long. V lost 3 bases, J lost 5 bases, and 10 bases lay in between. The chain's CDR3 is CASSLYPGETQYF. The DNA for the CDR3 is TGTGCCAGCAGCTTGTACCCAGGCGAGACCCAGTACTTC. Together with reference TRBV11-1 and TRBJ2-5, the CDR3 gives the full variable domain: EAEVAQSPRYKITEKSQAVAFWCDPISGHATLYWYRQILGQGPELLVQFQDESVVDDSQLPKDRFSAERLKGVDSTLKIQPAELGDSAMYLCASSLYPGETQYFGPGTRLLVL.

The chain joins TRBV5-6 to TRBJ2-5, with D perhaps being TRBD1 or TRBD2 (5 bases each). Between the trimmed V and J ends, which lost 4 bases and 5 bases, there was a span of 9 bases. This CDR3 is 12 amino acids long. The germline CDR1 and CDR2 sequences are SGHDT and YYEEEE. This CDR3 is CASSPGTETQYF. Here the CDR3 DNA reads TGTGCCAGCAGCCCGGGGACGGAGACCCAGTACTTC.

J is TRBJ1-3 and V is TRBV6-5; D remains unclear. CDR3 length: 14 amino acids. Germline CDR1 MNHEY, CDR2 SVGAGI. V lost 0 bases and J lost 3, with 6 bases in between. The CDR3 loop reads CASSYSVDGNTIYF. CDR3 bases: TGTGCCAGCAGTTACTCTGTGGATGGAAACACCATATATTTT.

This clone was detected once. The chain links TRBV18 to TRBJ1-1; D is unresolved. The CDR3 runs to 15 residues. Germline lookup yields CDR1 KGHSH and CDR2 LQKENI. V was clipped by 0 bases and J by 2 bases, with 10 bases between them. The CDR3 here is CASSPPRADNTEAFF. CDR3 in DNA: TGTGCCAGCTCACCACCGAGGGCAGATAACACTGAAGCTTTCTTT.

The rearrangement links TRBV30 to TRBJ1-5; D is possibly TRBD1 (5 bases). V lost 3 bases and J lost 7, with 19 bases in between. The V gene's germline CDR1 is GTSNPN and CDR2 SVGIG (reference sequence). This CDR3 contains 15 residues. CDR3: CAWRPGGGLYQPQHF. CDR3 nucleotides: TGTGCCTGGAGGCCCGGGGGGGGACTATACCAGCCCCAGCATTTT.

The chain couples TRBV6-5 to TRBJ2-1; 11 bases line up with TRBD2. Trimming took 5 bases from V and 5 from J; bases not matched to a gene: 5. The germline gives CDR1 MNHEY, CDR2 SVGAGI. The CDR3 sequence is 15 residues long. CDR3 bases: TGTGCCAGCAGTCTGGGACTAGCGGAACACAATGAGCAGTTCTTC. It is translated as CASSLGLAEHNEQFF.

The chain joins TRBV28 to TRBJ2-7; no firm D call. The CDR3 spans 13 residues. The V end was cut by 6 bases, the J end by 1 base, with 10 bases between. The germline CDR1 and CDR2 sequences are MDHEN and SYDVKM. The CDR3 loop reads CASRDVGSYEQYF. CDR3 nucleotide sequence: TGTGCCAGCAGGGACGTAGGATCCTACGAGCAGTACTTC.

This clone has just one count. The V gene is TRBV6-1, the J gene TRBJ1-1; D remains ambiguous. This CDR3 spans 11 amino acids. V was shortened by 5 bases and J by 1 base, with 2 bases between the two germline ends. From germline, CDR1 is MNHNS and CDR2 SASEGT. CDR3 residues: CASSTNTEAFF. In nucleotides, the CDR3 is TGTGCCAGCAGTACGAACACTGAAGCTTTCTTT.

This clone has a handful of counts. The chain couples TRBV5-6 to TRBJ2-5; 11 nucleotides agree with TRBD2. Germline CDR1 and CDR2: SGHDT and YYEEEE. Losses at the gene ends were 3 bases for V and 7 bases for J; bases not matched to a gene: 8. The length of the CDR3 is 15 residues. CDR3 in DNA: TGTGCCAGCAGCTACGGACTAGCGGGTCCGGGGACCCAGTACTTC. It specifies CASSYGLAGPGTQYF.

The chain links TRBV6-4 to TRBJ2-3, with D unclear. V was shortened by 7 bases and J by 0 bases, with 14 bases between the two germline ends. The CDR3 extends over 15 amino acids. The germline gives CDR1 MRHNA, CDR2 SNTAGT. CDR3 sequence (DNA): TGTGCCAGCACCTTTGTCTTGACTAGCACAGATACGCAGTATTTT. As protein: CASTFVLTSTDTQYF.

V is TRBV11-1 and J is TRBJ2-1, with 11 bases that match TRBD2. After removal of 5 bases from V and 4 bases from J, the junction contained 4 bases not matched to a gene. Germline V lookup: CDR1 SGHAT, CDR2 FQDESV (reference sequence). The CDR3 has 15 residues. The CDR3 region is CASSPGLAAYNEQFF. The CDR3 region has the DNA TGTGCCAGCAGCCCGGGACTAGCGGCGTACAATGAGCAGTTCTTC.

The chain is built from TRBV2 and TRBJ2-2, with TRBD1 as a possible D gene (6 bases). The CDR3 extends over 14 amino acids. CDR1 SNHLY and CDR2 FYNNEI come from the germline V gene. V was cut by 3 bases and J by 5 bases, with 10 bases left in between. In DNA form, the CDR3 reads TGTGCCAGCAGTGAGTCCGGGACAACCGGGGAGCTGTTTTTT. This sequence encodes CASSESGTTGELFF. The full variable domain, with the rest looked up from reference TRBV2 and TRBJ2-2, is EPEVTQTPSHQVTQMGQEVILRCVPISNHLYFYWYRQILGQKVEFLVSFYNNEISEKSEIFDDQFSVERPDGSNFTLKIRSTKLEDSAMYFCASSESGTTGELFFGEGSRLTVL.

The chain recombines TRBV27 with TRBJ2-3, with 7 positions matching TRBD1. The CDR3 is 18 residues long. Per the germline V gene, CDR1 is MNHEY and CDR2 is SMNVEV (reference sequence). J gave up 0 bases and V 4 bases, and 13 bases lay outside the gene matches. CDR3 in DNA: TGTGCCAGCAGTTCTCCCGGGACAGAATTTTCTAGCACAGATACGCAGTATTTT. Protein sequence: CASSSPGTEFSSTDTQYF.

The rearrangement joins TRBV18 to TRBJ1-2; TRBD1 might be the D (5 bases). Germline CDR1 and CDR2: KGHSH and LQKENI. The CDR3 is made up of 14 amino acids. The V end lost 1 base, the J end lost 4 bases, and 10 bases lay between the germline ends. The CDR3 spells CASSPQAGGYGYTF. Here the CDR3 DNA reads TGTGCCAGCTCACCACAGGCGGGGGGCTATGGCTACACCTTC. The entire variable domain, with the rest obtained from reference TRBV18 and TRBJ1-2, is as follows: NAGVMQNPRHLVRRRGQEARLRCSPMKGHSHVYWYRQLPEEGLKFMVYLQKENIIDESGMPKERFSAEFPKEGPSILRIQQVVRGDSAAYFCASSPQAGGYGYTFGSGTRLTVV.

CDR3 region: CASSRPDGDYEQYF. The DNA for the CDR3 is TGCGCCAGCAGCAGACCCGACGGTGACTACGAGCAGTACTTC. The V call is TRBV5-1, the J call TRBJ2-7; no reliable D call. Germline CDR1 SGHRS, CDR2 YFSETQ. Between the trimmed V and J ends, which lost 4 bases and 3 bases, there was a span of 14 bases. This CDR3 comprises 14 residues.

The rearrangement joins TRBV5-5 to TRBJ2-7, with D possibly being TRBD1 or TRBD2 (5 bases each). V lost 0 bases to trimming and J lost 6 bases, with 19 bases between them. The germline gives CDR1 SGHKS, CDR2 YYEKEE (reference sequence). The CDR3 has 16 residues. The CDR3, as DNA: TGTGCCAGCAGCTTGGGCCTAAGGGGATTTGGGGGCGAGCAGTACTTC. Amino acids: CASSLGLRGFGGEQYF.

This clone came up a few times. The rearrangement joins TRBV7-2 to TRBJ2-2; 8 nucleotides match TRBD2. The CDR3 is made up of 16 amino acids. V was pared by 1 base and J by 6 bases, with 7 bases of the junction left unmatched. CDR1 and CDR2 (germline): SGHTA, FQGNSA. Written as DNA, the CDR3 is TGTGCCAGCAGCTTAGAGGTCGGGGGGGCGGCCGGGGAGCTGTTTTTT. This encodes CASSLEVGGAAGELFF.

The chain joins TRBV6-6 to TRBJ2-1, with D possibly called TRBD1 or TRBD2 (5 bases each). Looked up from germline, CDR1 is MNHNY and CDR2 is SVGAGI (reference sequence). The CDR3 runs 16 residues. V was shortened by 2 bases and J by 0 bases, with 11 bases between the two germline ends. DNA for the CDR3: TGTGCCAGCAGTTACGGGTGGGGGAGCTCCTACAATGAGCAGTTCTTC. It specifies CASSYGWGSSYNEQFF.

This clone was detected once. In DNA, the CDR3 is TGTGCCAGCAACAATGAGCGCTCCTACGAGCAGTACTTC. Translating it yields CASNNERSYEQYF. This chain connects TRBV6-6 to TRBJ2-7; D remains unclear. Germline lookup yields CDR1 MNHNY and CDR2 SVGAGI (reference sequence). This CDR3 is 13 amino acids long. The V and J ends lost 7 bases and 0 bases respectively, with 10 bases between them.

The rearrangement uses TRBV28 and TRBJ1-1, with D tentatively TRBD1 (6 bases). Deletions cut 5 bases from V and 1 base from J, with 20 bases between. Looked up from germline, CDR1 is MDHEN and CDR2 is SYDVKM. CDR3 length: 17 residues. The CDR3 region is CASSQMGVGRGNTEAFF. The CDR3 nucleotides are TGTGCCAGCAGTCAAATGGGCGTCGGCAGGGGGAACACTGAAGCTTTCTTT.

This chain links TRBV10-1 with TRBJ1-5, with TRBD1 as a possible D gene (5 bases). The CDR3 contains 15 residues. Germline V CDR1 and CDR2: WNHNN, SYGVQD (reference sequence). V lost 10 bases, J lost 0 bases, and 16 bases lay in between. The CDR3 here is CANSQDPGSNQPQHF. CDR3 nucleotide sequence: TGCGCCAATTCACAGGACCCCGGTAGCAATCAGCCCCAGCATTTT.

The chain employs TRBV19 and TRBJ1-4; no definite D call. Trimming shortened V by 7 bases and J by 0 bases, and 9 bases separated the two germline ends. The V gene's germline CDR1 is LNHDA and CDR2 SQIVND (reference sequence). There are 14 residues in the CDR3. In DNA form, the CDR3 reads TGTGCCAGTACCAACAGAGCAACTAATGAAAAACTGTTTTTT. Amino acids: CASTNRATNEKLFF.

The chain carries TRBV19 and TRBJ2-2; D might be TRBD1 (6 bases). Trimming removed 6 bases from V and 1 base from J, with 15 bases in between. The length of the CDR3 is 16 residues. Germline V gene sequence: CDR1 LNHDA, CDR2 SQIVND (reference sequence). The CDR3: CASRANRAKNTGELFF. DNA for the CDR3: TGTGCCAGTAGAGCCAACAGGGCCAAGAACACCGGGGAGCTGTTTTTT.

This clone was found a few times. V gene TRBV30 combines with J gene TRBJ1-1; D unresolved. The length of the CDR3 is 14 residues. From germline, CDR1 is GTSNPN and CDR2 SVGIG (reference sequence). V lost 4 bases and J lost 3, with 15 bases in between. Here the CDR3 DNA reads TGTGCCTGGACTGGCGGGAGGATGGACACTGAAGCTTTCTTT. Translated, it gives CAWTGGRMDTEAFF.

A few counts support this clone. The chain links TRBV5-4 to TRBJ1-1; a possible D gene is TRBD1 (6 bases). The CDR3 length is 14 residues. Trimming took 7 bases from V and 0 from J, leaving 13 bases between them. Germline V gene sequence: CDR1 SGHNT, CDR2 YYREEE (reference sequence). CDR3 amino acids: CASAPAGVNTEAFF. As DNA, the CDR3 is TGTGCCAGCGCCCCGGCAGGGGTGAACACTGAAGCTTTCTTT.

This chain connects TRBV9 to TRBJ2-2, with TRBD1 identical over 12 bases. The germline V gene has CDR1 SGDLS and CDR2 YYNGEE. J lost 5 bases, V lost 1 base, and 9 bases had no gene match. The CDR3 totals 18 residues. The DNA of the CDR3 is TGTGCCAGCAGCGTAAACCGCCGGGACAGGGGGCTAACCGGGGAGCTGTTTTTT. Its translation is CASSVNRRDRGLTGELFF.

The chain has TRBV12-5 and TRBJ2-7; tentatively, D is TRBD2 (6 bases). Trimming cost V 0 bases and J 2 bases, with 14 bases left between them. Germline V gene data show CDR1 as LGHNT and CDR2 as FRNRAP. The CDR3 spans 16 residues. The CDR3 protein is CASGLVLGGAPYEQYF. The DNA for the CDR3 is TGTGCTAGTGGTTTGGTACTCGGGGGAGCGCCCTACGAGCAGTACTTC.

This sequence joins TRBV10-3 and TRBJ1-2; perhaps TRBD1 as D (5 bases). Per the germline V gene, CDR1 is ENHRY and CDR2 is SYGVKD. Between the trimmed V and J ends, which lost 4 bases and 7 bases, there was a span of 19 bases. The CDR3 is 15 residues long. CDR3 residues: CAISAQEALRVGYTF. The CDR3 region has the DNA TGTGCCATCAGTGCCCAGGAGGCCCTCAGGGTTGGCTACACCTTC.

This clone was found a few times. The chain uses TRBV2 and TRBJ2-5, with 8 bases matching TRBD1. V lost 6 bases to trimming and J lost 3 bases; unmatched junction nucleotides: 6. Germline assignment: CDR1 SNHLY and CDR2 FYNNEI. This CDR3 comprises 14 residues. The CDR3 reads CASRDPTGEETQYF. In nucleotides, the CDR3 is TGTGCCAGCAGGGACCCGACAGGGGAAGAGACCCAGTACTTC.

The chain uses TRBV7-9 and TRBJ2-7; D not resolved. V shed 4 bases and J shed 3 bases, with 13 bases lying between them. Germline-derived CDR1 and CDR2 are SEHNR and FQNEAQ (reference sequence). The length of the CDR3 is 14 residues. CDR3 coding DNA: TGTGCCAGCAGCTCGACTCCCCGATACTACGAGCAGTACTTC. Translating it yields CASSSTPRYYEQYF.